The rows below give T cell receptor beta chains drawn from one sample of a study of control samples from healthy donors and cancer patients. Here immunoSEQ multiplex PCR was the method, and the copy in TCRdb shows in-frame clones only, minus some. The top ten clones hold around 6.2% of a sample with 150,000 to 180,000 clones, roughly 94% of them seen once. The source material was blood. These receptor sequences come from a man aged 40-55 years in good health. The CDR3 runs from the conserved cysteine through the conserved F or W. The D gene is left open where the match is weak. Size tells how often a clone was seen (once, few, many) or the class of an expanded clone, and some rows leave it out.

CDR3,DNA,J,size,D,V
CASRGPGEKLFF,TGTGCCAGCAGGGGTCCGGGGGAAAAACTGTTTTTT,TRBJ1-4,NA,NA,TRBV28
CASSTAGIVPGYTF,TGTGCCAGCAGTACCGCCGGGATCGTTCCTGGCTACACCTTC,TRBJ1-2,NA,NA,TRBV7-9
CASSERAGNYEQYF,TGTGCCAGCAGTGAACGGGCAGGAAACTACGAGCAGTACTTC,TRBJ2-7,NA,NA,TRBV6-1
CASSLDRGTEAFF,TGTGCCAGCAGCTTAGATCGGGGGACTGAAGCTTTCTTT,TRBJ1-1,NA,NA,TRBV7-2
CASSFRGNTIYF,TGTGCCAGCAGTTTCAGAGGAAACACCATATATTTT,TRBJ1-3,once,NA,TRBV28
CSASRTSGGADEQFF,TGCAGTGCTAGTAGGACTAGCGGGGGGGCCGATGAGCAGTTCTTC,TRBJ2-1,NA,TRBD2,TRBV20-1
CAIRGSDRVDGYTF,TGTGCCATCAGAGGTAGCGACAGGGTGGATGGCTACACCTTC,TRBJ1-2,NA,TRBD1,TRBV10-3
CASSSSTGGNTIYF,TGTGCCAGCAGCTCCTCGACAGGGGGAAACACCATATATTTT,TRBJ1-3,NA,TRBD1,TRBV7-6
CASSPNTKWFQHF,TGTGCCAGCTCACCTAACACGAAATGGTTCCAGCATTTT,TRBJ1-5,once,NA,TRBV18
CASRDPTGPREGYTF,TGTGCCAGCAGAGACCCGACCGGGCCGAGGGAGGGCTACACCTTC,TRBJ1-2,NA,NA,TRBV6-5
CASSLVGGANTGELFF,TGCGCCAGCAGCTTGGTGGGCGGGGCGAACACCGGGGAGCTGTTTTTT,TRBJ2-2,NA,NA,TRBV5-1
CASSRLGGRDTEAFF,TGTGCCAGCAGCCGGTTGGGGGGAAGGGACACTGAAGCTTTCTTT,TRBJ1-1,NA,NA,TRBV11-2
CASSVGTGGWRAFF,TGTGCCAGTAGTGTTGGTACAGGGGGCTGGCGAGCTTTCTTT,TRBJ1-1,NA,TRBD1,TRBV19
CASSVGTPNTEAFF,TGTGCCAGCAGCGTCGGGACACCGAACACTGAAGCTTTCTTT,TRBJ1-1,NA,NA,TRBV9
CASSYALQETQYF,TGTGCCAGCAGTTACGCGCTCCAAGAGACCCAGTACTTC,TRBJ2-5,NA,NA,TRBV6-5
CASSSLAGPDTQYF,TGTGCCAGCAGTTCACTAGCGGGACCAGATACGCAGTATTTT,TRBJ2-3,NA,TRBD2,TRBV27
CASKNRAVGTGELFF,TGTGCCAGCAAGAACAGGGCGGTGGGCACCGGGGAGCTGTTTTTT,TRBJ2-2,NA,NA,TRBV2
CASSFRGSGNTIYF,TGTGCCAGCAGTTTTCGGGGTTCTGGAAACACCATATATTTT,TRBJ1-3,NA,NA,TRBV28
CASSQGLAGGNTQYF,TGTGCCAGCAGCCAGGGACTAGCGGGGGGTAATACGCAGTATTTT,TRBJ2-3,NA,TRBD2,TRBV3-1/TRBV3-2
CASSTQGADTQYF,TGTGCCAGCAGCACCCAGGGGGCAGATACGCAGTATTTT,TRBJ2-3,NA,TRBD1,TRBV9
CASSTGVSYQPQHF,TGTGCCAGCAGTACGGGGGTGAGCTATCAGCCCCAGCATTTT,TRBJ1-5,NA,NA,TRBV6-2/TRBV6-3
CASSIGNQPQHF,TGTGCCAGTAGTATAGGGAATCAGCCCCAGCATTTT,TRBJ1-5,NA,NA,TRBV19
CASSPEGQTRGTEAFF,TGTGCCAGCAGCCCCGAGGGACAGACGAGGGGGACTGAAGCTTTCTTT,TRBJ1-1,NA,TRBD1,TRBV5-4